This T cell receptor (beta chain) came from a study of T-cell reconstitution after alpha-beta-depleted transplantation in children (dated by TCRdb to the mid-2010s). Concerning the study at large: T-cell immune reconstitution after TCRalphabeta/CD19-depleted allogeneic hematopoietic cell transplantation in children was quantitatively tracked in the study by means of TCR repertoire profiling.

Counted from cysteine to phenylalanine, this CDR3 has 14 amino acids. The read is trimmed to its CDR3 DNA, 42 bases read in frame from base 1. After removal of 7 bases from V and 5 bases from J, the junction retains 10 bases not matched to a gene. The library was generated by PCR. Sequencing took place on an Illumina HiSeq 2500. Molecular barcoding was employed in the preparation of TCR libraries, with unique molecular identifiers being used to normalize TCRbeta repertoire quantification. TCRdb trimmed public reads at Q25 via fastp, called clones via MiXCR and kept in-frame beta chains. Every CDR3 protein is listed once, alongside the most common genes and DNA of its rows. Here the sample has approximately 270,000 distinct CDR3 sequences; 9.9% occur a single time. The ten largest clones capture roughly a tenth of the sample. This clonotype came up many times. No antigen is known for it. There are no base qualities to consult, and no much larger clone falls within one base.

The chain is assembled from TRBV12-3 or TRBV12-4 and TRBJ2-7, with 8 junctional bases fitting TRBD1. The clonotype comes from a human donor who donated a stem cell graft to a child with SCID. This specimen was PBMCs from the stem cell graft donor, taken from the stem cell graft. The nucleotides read TGTGCCAGCACTCGGACAGGGACGCTGGACGAGCAGTACTTC. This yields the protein CASTRTGTLDEQYF.